The entry below describes one TCR beta chain. What it binds is not known. The data are from a study of T cell responses to AZD1222 COVID-19 vaccine. Findings and limits, study-wide: The study found Spike-specific TCR breadth and depth rose after two AZD1222 doses. There were mostly white British donors and more females than males, and clonal diversity was possibly underestimated.

The assay was immunoSEQ multiplex PCR, and TCRdb's table has in-frame clones only and misses some. This repertoire shows 95,000 to 150,000 clones, approximately 88% found once; its top ten account for about 4.9%. The CDR3 has 15 amino acids. V was clipped by 5 bases and J by 0 bases; unmatched bases: 6. Germline V gene sequence: CDR1 MDHEN, CDR2 SYDVKM. The sequencing used peripheral blood, collected on day 0 of AZD1222 vaccination. V gene TRBV28 combines with J gene TRBJ2-7; 8 nucleotides match TRBD1. The clonotype comes from an adult in good health. Here the CDR3 DNA reads TGTGCCAGCAGTGCGGGACAGGCGAGCTCCTACGAGCAGTACTTC. Translating gives CASSAGQASSYEQYF.